The TCR beta chain described here comes from a study of blood T cell repertoires in COVID-19 (dated by TCRdb to 2018 to 2021). For the wider study: Collaborator samples came from the United States, Italy and Spain and covered acute and convalescent phases of COVID-19. The prospective study material was composed of cDNA or gDNA derived from T cells, B-cell-depleted T cells, or PBMCs. Subjects who had been exposed to COVID-19, were actively infected with it, or had recovered from it provided the deeply sampled blood TCRbeta repertoires that made up the dataset. A freely available public database, intended as a resource for researchers studying the immune response to SARS-CoV-2, is where the repertoires were released. The samples were drawn from the first 160 participants of the ongoing ImmuneRACE study and from 950 to 1,500 subjects provided by 6 global collaborators. Nearly every sample came with metadata listing a de-identified subject ID, COVID-19 status, age in years and sex. HLA class I and class II types, where available, came from metadata supplied by the sample provider rather than from assay-based typing.

The immunoSEQ Assay, a bias-controlled multiplex PCR, was used to amplify TCRbeta CDR3 regions from genomic DNA. The study's processing was this. Within the assay, amplification of reference gene primers was used to estimate how many nucleated cells each sample contained. Sequence reads were collapsed and filtered to measure the absolute abundance of every unique TCRbeta CDR3 rearrangement. For each sample, productive Simpson clonality was calculated as the square root of Simpson's diversity index over productive rearrangements. The source is immuneACCESS, and TCRdb retained only in-frame sequences with V and J called. Part of the clones is not carried over; for the studies checked, unresolved V genes explain less than half of this, and the remainder is unexplained. V, J and clone size were drawn from that table, and D and trimming were deduced from the DNA. Within this sample are roughly 59,000 clones, with approximately 78% of them counted one time only. Of the sample, approximately 12% is held by the ten largest clones.

With respect to this clone: Its cognate antigen has yet to be identified. No much larger clonotype is one base removed from it; base qualities were not supplied.

Overall study outcomes, separate from this receptor: The quantity of clinical and demographic metadata differed by source and by participant and was supplied without curation.

Each collaborating institution followed its own protocols to collect whole blood in K2EDTA tubes. For TCRbeta analysis, collaborators shipped samples in one of three forms: frozen whole blood, isolated PBMCs, or DNA extracted from either of those sample types. The germline V gene specifies SNHLY as CDR1 and FYNNEI as CDR2. V and J are trimmed by 2 bases and 0 bases, and the gene matches miss 9 bases of the junction. Including the terminal cysteine and phenylalanine, the CDR3 comprises 18 residues. The read is trimmed to its CDR3 DNA, 54 bases read in frame from base 1. This receptor was obtained from a man older than 75 with acute or convalescent COVID-19. Rearrangement joined TRBV2 to TRBJ1-5; TRBD1 matches 8 bases in the middle. The sequencing input was peripheral blood. The DNA is as follows: TGTGCCAGCAGTGAACTAGGGACAGGAGTTGATAGCAATCAGCCCCAGCATTTT. Translated, it gives CASSELGTGVDSNQPQHF.